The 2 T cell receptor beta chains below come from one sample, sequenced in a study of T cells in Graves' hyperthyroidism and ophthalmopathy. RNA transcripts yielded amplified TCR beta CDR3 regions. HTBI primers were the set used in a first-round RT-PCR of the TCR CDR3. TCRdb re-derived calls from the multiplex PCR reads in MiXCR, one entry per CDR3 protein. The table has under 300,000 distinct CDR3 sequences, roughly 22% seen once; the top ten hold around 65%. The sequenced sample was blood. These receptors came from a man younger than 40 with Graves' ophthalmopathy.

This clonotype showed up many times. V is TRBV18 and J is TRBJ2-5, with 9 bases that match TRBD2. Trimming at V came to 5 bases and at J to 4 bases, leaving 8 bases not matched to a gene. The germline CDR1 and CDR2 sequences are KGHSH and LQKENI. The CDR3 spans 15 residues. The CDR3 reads CASSSRTSAPETQYF. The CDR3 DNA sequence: TGTGCCAGCTCATCGCGGACTAGCGCCCCAGAGACCCAGTACTTC.

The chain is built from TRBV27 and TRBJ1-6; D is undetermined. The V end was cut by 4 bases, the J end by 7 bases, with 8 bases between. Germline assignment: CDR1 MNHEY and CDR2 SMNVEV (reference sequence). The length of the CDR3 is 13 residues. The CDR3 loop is CASSSSDNSPLHF. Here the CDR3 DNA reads TGTGCCAGCAGTTCGAGCGACAATTCACCCCTCCACTTT.